The 23 T cell receptor beta chains listed next were all sequenced from one sample in a study of beta chain features in type 1 diabetes (dated by TCRdb to 2017 to 2018). Library prep was done by the immunoSEQ multiplex PCR assay. The entire isolated RNA was reverse transcribed using the High Capacity cDNA Reverse Transcription Kit, and thus expressed TCRB transcripts were sequenced. Not all clones reach the TCRdb copy of this immuneACCESS table, which keeps in-frame sequences only. Checked studies attribute under half of the gap to unresolved V genes and leave the rest unexplained. Present in this sample are 850,000 to 900,000 clones, about 17% of which were seen just once. 0.02% to 0.03% of the sample rests with the top ten. The sequenced material came from naive CD4+ T cells from blood. The cell subset or site label corresponds to: true naive CD4+ T cells. These receptors were obtained from a woman aged 18 to 35 in good health.

This clone appeared a few times. The J gene is TRBJ2-1, the V gene TRBV5-1, with D perhaps matching TRBD1 or TRBD2 (5 bases each). V was shortened by 4 bases and J by 7 bases, with 30 bases between the two germline ends. The germline V gene encodes CDR1 SGHRS and CDR2 YFSETQ. CDR3 length: 19 amino acids. The CDR3 coding sequence is TGCGCCAGCAGCGTCCCCGGGACGATTAACCTCCGCTCACTTAATGAGCAGTTCTTC. Its translation: CASSVPGTINLRSLNEQFF.

This chain connects TRBV9 to TRBJ2-1, with D maybe TRBD2 (5 bases). Per the germline V gene, CDR1 is SGDLS and CDR2 is YYNGEE. V lost 0 bases and J lost 6, with 13 bases in between. This CDR3 has 15 residues. The CDR3: CASSVVGETINEQFF. The DNA of the CDR3 is TGTGCCAGCAGCGTAGTAGGAGAGACTATCAATGAGCAGTTCTTC.

The rearrangement uses TRBV7-9 and TRBJ2-1, with 7 bases aligning to TRBD1. The junction had 8 bases not matched to a gene; V was cut back by 3 bases and J by 6 bases. CDR3 length equals 15 residues. The germline CDR1 and CDR2 sequences are SEHNR and FQNEAQ (reference sequence). The CDR3: CASSFSTGLANEQFF. The CDR3 DNA reads TGTGCCAGCAGCTTCTCGACAGGGCTGGCCAATGAGCAGTTCTTC.

The chain carries TRBV10-3 and TRBJ1-1; 8 bases fit TRBD1. CDR1 is ENHRY and CDR2 is SYGVKD in the germline V gene. With V trimmed by 5 bases and J by 5 bases, 7 bases remained unmatched. The CDR3 loop spans 14 amino acids. The CDR3 nucleotides read TGTGCCATCAGTCCGGGACAGGCGGAAACTGAAGCTTTCTTT. The encoded protein is CAISPGQAETEAFF.

The chain couples TRBV6-5 to TRBJ2-6; no firm D call. The CDR3 contains 15 residues. V lost 2 bases, J lost 2 bases, and 7 bases lay in between. Looked up from germline, CDR1 is MNHEY and CDR2 is SVGAGI. The CDR3 loop is CASSYPPPGANVLTF. The CDR3 DNA sequence: TGTGCCAGCAGTTACCCCCCACCTGGGGCCAACGTCCTGACTTTC.

In regard to this clone: Other DNA sequences from this sample encode an identical CDR3 as well. The chain carries TRBV5-1 and TRBJ2-2; D call uncertain. CDR1 and CDR2 (germline): SGHRS, YFSETQ. CDR3 length: 14 amino acids. V was clipped by 0 bases and J by 2 bases, with 5 bases between them. In nucleotides, the CDR3 is TGCGCCAGCAGCTTGGCACCCAACACCGGGGAGCTGTTTTTT. This sequence encodes CASSLAPNTGELFF. The variable domain in full, with the rest retrieved from reference TRBV5-1 and TRBJ2-2, is KAGVTQTPRYLIKTRGQQVTLSCSPISGHRSVSWYQQTPGQGLQFLFEYFSETQRNKGNFPGRFSGRQFSNSRSEMNVSTLELGDSALYLCASSLAPNTGELFFGEGSRLTVL.

The CDR3 DNA is TGTGCCAGCTCACCAAGGCCGGAAACTGAAGCTTTCTTT. Protein sequence: CASSPRPETEAFF. The genes are TRBV18 and TRBJ1-1; D not certain. The germline CDR1 and CDR2 sequences are KGHSH and LQKENI. The CDR3 has 13 amino acids. Trimming removed 2 bases at V and 5 bases at J, with 9 bases between.

This clone was counted only a few times. CDR3 bases: TGTGCCAGCAGCTTGAGGGGTCGGGGCGTCTATGGCTACACCTTC. This sequence encodes CASSLRGRGVYGYTF. This chain joins TRBV7-2 and TRBJ1-2; D might be TRBD1 (5 bases). This CDR3 comprises 15 residues. Germline V gene sequence: CDR1 SGHTA, CDR2 FQGNSA. Between the trimmed V and J ends, which lost 3 bases and 4 bases, there was a span of 15 bases.

The chain combines TRBV28 with TRBJ1-5, with D possibly being TRBD1 (5 bases). Between the trimmed V and J ends, which lost 5 bases and 7 bases, there was a span of 18 bases. The CDR3 consists of 15 residues. Germline V gene lookup returns CDR1 MDHEN and CDR2 SYDVKM. CDR3 nucleotides: TGTGCCAGCAGTACGCCGGGGCGGGGACGACAGCCCCAGCATTTT. Its translation: CASSTPGRGRQPQHF.

The chain is built from TRBV11-2 and TRBJ1-1; D is undetermined. Trimming took off 5 bases at V and 4 bases at J, with 14 bases between the two ends. There are 14 residues in the CDR3. Looked up from germline, CDR1 is SGHAT and CDR2 is FQNNGV. CDR3 amino acids: CASSRREEATEAFF. CDR3 coding DNA: TGTGCCAGCAGCCGAAGGGAAGAGGCCACTGAAGCTTTCTTT. The entire variable domain, with the rest obtained from reference TRBV11-2 and TRBJ1-1, is as follows: EAGVAQSPRYKIIEKRQSVAFWCNPISGHATLYWYQQILGQGPKLLIQFQNNGVVDDSQLPKDRFSAERLKGVDSTLKIQPAKLEDSAVYLCASSRREEATEAFFGQGTRLTVV.

The chain is built from TRBV5-1 and TRBJ2-3; D is undetermined. V was cut by 4 bases and J by 0 bases, with 6 bases left in between. The germline CDR1 and CDR2 sequences are SGHRS and YFSETQ. The CDR3 totals 13 residues. This chain's CDR3 is CASSTSSTDTQYF. The CDR3 DNA is TGCGCCAGCAGCACCTCTAGCACAGATACGCAGTATTTT.

The V gene is TRBV2, the J gene TRBJ1-4; a weak D match, TRBD1 (6 bases). This CDR3 is built from 14 residues. The V and J ends lost 5 bases and 8 bases respectively, with 15 bases between them. Germline CDR1 reads SNHLY; CDR2 reads FYNNEI. DNA for the CDR3: TGTGCCAGCAGTAAACTACGACAGGCGGAAAAACTGTTTTTT. This gives the protein CASSKLRQAEKLFF.

This clone was counted between two and nine times. The CDR3, as DNA: TGTGCCAGCAGCTTGGGACTAGCTGAAGCCTACGAGCAGTACTTC. It codes for CASSLGLAEAYEQYF. This chain joins TRBV5-4 and TRBJ2-7; 7 bases are shared with TRBD2. V lost 0 bases and J lost 2; bases outside the gene matches: 5. The germline CDR1 and CDR2 sequences are SGHNT and YYREEE (reference sequence). The length of the CDR3 is 15 residues.

This clone showed up just a few times. The V call is TRBV5-4, the J call TRBJ2-1; 7 nucleotides line up with TRBD2. Germline V CDR1 and CDR2: SGHNT, YYREEE (reference sequence). V lost 0 bases, J lost 0 bases, and 3 bases stayed unmatched. The CDR3 has 16 residues. As DNA, the CDR3 is TGTGCCAGCAGCTTGGCAGCGGGAAGCTCCTACAATGAGCAGTTCTTC. It codes for CASSLAAGSSYNEQFF.

V gene TRBV5-4 combines with J gene TRBJ1-2, with TRBD1 as a possible D gene (5 bases). This CDR3 is built from 16 residues. V lost 3 bases and J lost 0, with 15 bases in between. Germline V gene lookup returns CDR1 SGHNT and CDR2 YYREEE (reference sequence). CDR3 DNA: TGTGCCAGCAGCTCGGGTCAGGGACCTACTAACTATGGCTACACCTTC. It codes for CASSSGQGPTNYGYTF.

The chain has TRBV5-6 and TRBJ1-1; 7 bases agree with TRBD1. Per the germline V gene, CDR1 is SGHDT and CDR2 is YYEEEE. The V segment lost 2 bases and the J segment 1 base; nucleotides outside the gene matches: 5. CDR3 length equals 15 residues. DNA for the CDR3: TGTGCCAGCAGCTTCAGACAGGGACAGAACACTGAAGCTTTCTTT. It codes for CASSFRQGQNTEAFF.

The chain links TRBV6-5 to TRBJ2-2, with D maybe TRBD2 (5 bases). Trimming cost V 0 bases and J 6 bases, with 11 bases left between them. In germline, CDR1 is MNHEY, CDR2 SVGAGI. The CDR3 sequence is 15 residues long. CDR3 in DNA: TGTGCCAGCAGTTACTCGTCACGGGGTCCCGGGGAGCTGTTTTTT. Residues: CASSYSSRGPGELFF.

This clone was recorded a few times. V and J are TRBV7-2 and TRBJ1-1, with a tentative D call TRBD1 (6 bases). V was cut by 3 bases and J by 7 bases, with 12 bases left in between. There are 13 residues in the CDR3. Per germline, CDR1 SGHTA and CDR2 FQGNSA. CDR3: CASSFRGGGEAFF. Here the CDR3 DNA reads TGTGCCAGCAGCTTCCGAGGGGGTGGTGAAGCTTTCTTT.

The rearrangement uses TRBV7-2 and TRBJ2-7; 8 bases fit TRBD2. Per germline, CDR1 SGHTA and CDR2 FQGNSA. The trim removed 6 bases at V and 3 bases at J, leaving 13 bases unmatched. The CDR3 is 16 amino acids. DNA of the CDR3: TGTGCCAGCAGTACGGCCGGGACTAGTGTTATCTACGAGCAGTACTTC. Translating gives CASSTAGTSVIYEQYF.

The chain combines TRBV7-8 with TRBJ1-1, with no clear D. The CDR3 totals 14 residues. The V gene's germline CDR1 is SGHVS and CDR2 FQNEAQ. V lost 5 bases and J 0 bases, leaving 10 bases between the germline ends. CDR3 amino acids: CASSLSSLNTEAFF. CDR3 bases: TGTGCCAGCAGCCTTAGTTCCTTGAACACTGAAGCTTTCTTT.

The chain uses TRBV15 and TRBJ2-7, with 9 bases that match TRBD1. The CDR3 loop spans 14 amino acids. J gave up 6 bases and V 3 bases, and 6 bases lay outside the gene matches. Germline V gene sequence: CDR1 LNHNV, CDR2 YYDKDF (reference sequence). DNA for the CDR3: TGTGCCACCAGCAGGGGGGACAGGGTGAGCGAGCAGTACTTC. Translation: CATSRGDRVSEQYF.

The V and J genes are TRBV7-9 and TRBJ2-5; D remains unclear. The V end was cut by 2 bases, the J end by 5 bases, with 12 bases between. Germline values: CDR1 SEHNR, CDR2 FQNEAQ (reference sequence). This CDR3 has 14 residues. The CDR3 DNA reads as TGTGCCAGCAGCTTATACCGCCTAGGGGAGACCCAGTACTTC. It encodes CASSLYRLGETQYF.

The chain uses TRBV18 and TRBJ2-5; D is undetermined. The CDR3 length is 15 residues. Trimming took off 1 base at V and 4 bases at J, with 13 bases between the two ends. Germline V gene lookup returns CDR1 KGHSH and CDR2 LQKENI. The CDR3 is CASSPRFSVGETQYF. The CDR3 bases are TGTGCCAGCTCACCACGGTTTTCGGTGGGAGAGACCCAGTACTTC.